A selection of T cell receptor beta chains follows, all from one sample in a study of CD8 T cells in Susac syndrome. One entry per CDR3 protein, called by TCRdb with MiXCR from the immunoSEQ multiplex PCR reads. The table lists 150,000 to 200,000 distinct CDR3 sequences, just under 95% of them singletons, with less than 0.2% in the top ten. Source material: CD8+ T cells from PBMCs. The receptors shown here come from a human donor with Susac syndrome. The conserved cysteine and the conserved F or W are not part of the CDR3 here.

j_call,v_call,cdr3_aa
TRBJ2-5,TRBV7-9,ASSLAPQETQY
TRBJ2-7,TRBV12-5,ASGFDVYEQY
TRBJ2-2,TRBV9,ASSVSGLNTGELF
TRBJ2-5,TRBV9,ASSVGGGPQETQY
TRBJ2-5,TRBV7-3,ASSLGGPETQY
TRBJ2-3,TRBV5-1,ASSSGSQDTQY
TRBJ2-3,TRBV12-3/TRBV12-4,ASSLTSGGEADTQY
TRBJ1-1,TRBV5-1,ASSLGGQNTEAF
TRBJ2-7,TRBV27,ASGPGQGRNEQY
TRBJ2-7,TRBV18,ASSQMDGSYEQY
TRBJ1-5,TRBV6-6,ASSFQDQSNQPQH
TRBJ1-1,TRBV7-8,ASSLGAGTEAF
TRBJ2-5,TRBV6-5,ASSYSLAGQETQY
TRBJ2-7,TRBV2,ASSEGFSFGGYEQY
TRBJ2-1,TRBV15,ATSRDRGGVRGNEQF
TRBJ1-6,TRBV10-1,ASVRGQIDSLH
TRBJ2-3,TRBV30,AWSPIGDTQY
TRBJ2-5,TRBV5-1,ASSLFEDQETQY
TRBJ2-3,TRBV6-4,ASSDSNTDTQY